A selection of T cell receptor beta chains follows, all from one sample in a study of CD8+ T cells in alopecia areata. Produced via immunoSEQ multiplex PCR; TCRdb's table is partial and in-frame only. The sample shows 200,000 to 250,000 clones, about three fifths of them seen only once. The material sequenced was CD4+ T cells sorted from blood, taken at week 0. The receptors derive from a human donor with alopecia areata. CDR3s include the opening cysteine and the closing phenylalanine or tryptophan. A D gene is named only where the DNA matches it firmly. Clone sizes are given selectively: once, few, many, or a class where the clone is expanded.

j_call	clone_size	d_call	v_call	cdr3_nt	cdr3_aa
TRBJ2-1	.	.	TRBV19	TGTGCCAGTAGTATAGAGTCCGGAAATGAGCAGTTCTTC	CASSIESGNEQFF
TRBJ1-5	.	.	TRBV2	TGTGCCAGCCGTCCTGGGGACTCGGGTCAGCCCCAGCATTTT	CASRPGDSGQPQHF
TRBJ2-7	.	TRBD1	TRBV14	TGTGCCAGCAGCCGGGGACAGATTCCACCCTACGAGCAGTACTTC	CASSRGQIPPYEQYF
TRBJ2-7	.	.	TRBV18	TGTGCCAGCTCACCCATTTCGGGTGAAGAGCAGTACTTC	CASSPISGEEQYF
TRBJ2-3	few	.	TRBV27	TGTGCCAGCAGTTTCGCCGAACAGGGAACGCAGTATTTT	CASSFAEQGTQYF
TRBJ2-1	.	TRBD1	TRBV11-1	TGTGCCAGCAGCGAACGGACAGGGGCGGGTGAGCAGTTCTTC	CASSERTGAGEQFF
TRBJ2-1	few	.	TRBV11-2	TGTGCCAGCAGCTTTACCCCTCCGGGCCTCCCGCTCTTC	CASSFTPPGLPLF
TRBJ1-1	.	.	TRBV4-2	TGTGCCAGCAGCCAAACCGACAGGAACACTGAAGCTTTCTTT	CASSQTDRNTEAFF
TRBJ2-7	.	TRBD2	TRBV4-1	TGCGCCAGCAGCCGATCGGGACTAGCCGCCCTCGAGCAGTACTTC	CASSRSGLAALEQYF
TRBJ1-2	.	.	TRBV5-4	TGTGCCAGCAGCTTGGGCAGACTGGGCTACACCTTC	CASSLGRLGYTF
TRBJ1-1	.	.	TRBV7-6	TGTGCCAGCAGCGGGCGGGCTCCCCTTGAAGCTTTCTTT	CASSGRAPLEAFF
TRBJ1-2	.	.	TRBV30	TGTGGTTGCCAGGAGTCTAACTATGGCTACACCTTC	CGCQESNYGYTF
TRBJ2-7	.	.	TRBV6-5	TGTGCCAGCAGCAATCAGGGAGCGGTTATGGAAGAGCAGTACTTC	CASSNQGAVMEEQYF
TRBJ2-7	.	TRBD1	TRBV28	TGTGCCAGCAGCCTACCCGGGACAGGAACCTCCTACGAGCAGTACTTC	CASSLPGTGTSYEQYF
TRBJ1-2	.	TRBD1	TRBV11-2	TGTGCCAGCAGCTTAGCAGACAGGGGGTTCTATGGCTACACCTTC	CASSLADRGFYGYTF
TRBJ2-1	.	TRBD2	TRBV18	TGTGCCAGCTCTCCAGGGACTAGCGGGGGCAATGAGCAGTTCTTC	CASSPGTSGGNEQFF
TRBJ2-7	.	TRBD2	TRBV7-9	TGTGCCAGCAGCTTAGCGGGGACTAGCGGGGGCCTAAGCTACGAGCAGTACTTC	CASSLAGTSGGLSYEQYF
TRBJ1-3	few	TRBD1	TRBV6-1	TGTGCCAGCAGTGAAGGAACAGGGGTTCTCAAAGGCACCATATATTTT	CASSEGTGVLKGTIYF
TRBJ1-2	.	.	TRBV4-2	TGTGCCAGCAGCCAAGATAGGACAGCTAACTATGGCTACACCTTC	CASSQDRTANYGYTF
TRBJ2-7	.	TRBD1	TRBV4-1	TGCGCCAGCAGCCATCGGACGGGCAGGGGGTCTTACGAGCAGTACTTC	CASSHRTGRGSYEQYF
TRBJ2-7	once	TRBD1	TRBV2	TGTGCCAGCAGTTTAGACAGGGGGAGCTCCTACGAGCAGTACTTC	CASSLDRGSSYEQYF
TRBJ2-2	.	.	TRBV25-1	TGTGCCAGCAGATATCAGGGAGACACCGGGGAGCTGTTTTTT	CASRYQGDTGELFF
TRBJ2-7	few	TRBD1	TRBV29-1	TGCAGCGTTGAAGAACGTCGGGACAGGTCTTTTTGGGACTACGAGCAGTACTTC	CSVEERRDRSFWDYEQYF
TRBJ2-3	many	.	TRBV6-5	TGTGCCAGCAGTTACGGTGGCACAGATACGCAGTATTTT	CASSYGGTDTQYF
TRBJ2-1	few	.	TRBV20-1	TGCAGTGCTAGTCCCTCTCCAGAGCAGTTCTTC	CSASPSPEQFF
TRBJ2-2	.	TRBD1	TRBV25-1	TGTGCCAGCAGTGATTCCGGGACAGGGAAGGGCGGGGAGCTGTTTTTT	CASSDSGTGKGGELFF
TRBJ2-1	.	TRBD1	TRBV11-2	TGTGCCAGCAGCTTTACGACAGGGGGATCCTACAATGAGCAGTTCTTC	CASSFTTGGSYNEQFF
TRBJ1-6	.	.	TRBV29-1	TGCAGCGTTGGTCGGGATCATAATTCACCCCTCCACTTT	CSVGRDHNSPLHF
TRBJ1-5	.	.	TRBV6-1	TGTGCCAGCAACCAAGAAGGTAGCCAGCCCCAGCATTTT	CASNQEGSQPQHF
TRBJ2-3	many	TRBD2	TRBV7-9	TGTGCCAGCAGCTCAATGGCTAGCGGGAGAAGTACGCAGTATTTT	CASSSMASGRSTQYF
TRBJ1-4	once	.	TRBV20-1	TGCAGTGTAAGGGTATGGGAAAAACTGTTTTTT	CSVRVWEKLFF
TRBJ1-1	.	.	TRBV7-3	TGTGCCAGCAGCCCTGGGACCCGGGGCACTGAAGCTTTCTTT	CASSPGTRGTEAFF
TRBJ1-6	.	.	TRBV25-1	TGTGCCAGCAATCAAGGACAGTATAATTCACCCCTCCACTTT	CASNQGQYNSPLHF
TRBJ2-5	.	.	TRBV27	TGTGCCAGCAGTTTATTTTTCAGAGAGACCCAGTACTTC	CASSLFFRETQYF
TRBJ1-1	.	.	TRBV29-1	TGCAGCGTTAGAACCGGGACCCATGAAGCTTTCTTT	CSVRTGTHEAFF
TRBJ1-5	.	.	TRBV2	TGTGCCAGCGGTGAGGGGCTGGCGGCCCAGCATTTT	CASGEGLAAQHF
TRBJ1-1	.	.	TRBV7-2	TGTGCCAGCAGCTCCTCGAGAGGGATCGGCACTGAAGCTTTCTTT	CASSSSRGIGTEAFF
TRBJ1-2	.	.	TRBV5-1	TGCGCCAGCAGCCTCGGCGACAGGAGTGGCTACACCTTC	CASSLGDRSGYTF
TRBJ2-5	.	TRBD2	TRBV6-5	TGTGCCAGCAGTTACCGGGGGGTGACCCAGTACTTC	CASSYRGVTQYF
TRBJ1-4	.	.	TRBV4-1	TGCGCCAGCAGCCAAGTAACGGCTAATGAAAAACTGTTTTTT	CASSQVTANEKLFF
TRBJ2-7	.	TRBD2	TRBV7-2	TGTGCCAGCATCGCAGCGGGAGGGCCGACCGAGCAGTACTTC	CASIAAGGPTEQYF
TRBJ1-1	few	.	TRBV14	TGTGCCAGCAGCCGTCTGGGGGTGAACACTGAAGCTTTCTTT	CASSRLGVNTEAFF
TRBJ2-7	.	.	TRBV4-1	TGCGCCAGCAGCCCCCTAGGAGGGAACACCTACGAGCAGTACTTC	CASSPLGGNTYEQYF
TRBJ1-5	.	.	TRBV4-1	TGCGCCAGCAGCCAAGATGTAGCCTTGGTTCAGCCCCAGCATTTT	CASSQDVALVQPQHF
TRBJ2-7	.	.	TRBV10-3	TGTGCCGTAAGCAGGTTCTCCTACGAGCAGTACTTC	CAVSRFSYEQYF
TRBJ2-3	.	.	TRBV4-1	TGCGCCAGCAGCCAAGATTGGCGCGGCACAGATACGCAGTATTTT	CASSQDWRGTDTQYF